A selection of T cell receptor beta chains follows, all from one sample in a study of shared clonotypes between healthy human individuals. The protocol was immunoSEQ multiplex PCR, while the TCRdb copy is restricted to in-frame clones and leaves out a portion. In the table there are some 1,100,000 clones, around three quarters of which are singletons. The sequenced sample consisted of memory CD4+ T cells from PBMCs. Receptor source: a man aged 18 to 30 in good health. Some clones in this sample may be carry-over from other donors' samples. Each CDR3 is given with its conserved first and last residue. The order of the fields is clone size, D gene, V gene, J gene, CDR3 DNA, CDR3 protein. D genes are given only for firm matches. Rows may omit the clone size; those that give it use once, few, many or a size class.

abundance: .; d_gene: TRBD1; v_gene: TRBV5-1; j_gene: TRBJ2-5; CDR3nt: TGCGCCAGCAGCTTTGACAGGGCTTCAGAGACCCAGTACTTC; CDR3aa: CASSFDRASETQYF
abundance: few; d_gene: .; v_gene: TRBV5-6; j_gene: TRBJ1-2; CDR3nt: TGTGCCAGCAGCAGTGCGGGGGTCCGATATGGCTACACCTTC; CDR3aa: CASSSAGVRYGYTF
abundance: .; d_gene: TRBD1; v_gene: TRBV19; j_gene: TRBJ2-7; CDR3nt: TGTGCCAGTAGTATCAGGGGGCCTATCTACGAGCAGTACTTC; CDR3aa: CASSIRGPIYEQYF
abundance: .; d_gene: .; v_gene: TRBV30; j_gene: TRBJ2-7; CDR3nt: TGTGCCTGGACCCGGGAGTACGAGCAGTACTTC; CDR3aa: CAWTREYEQYF
abundance: .; d_gene: .; v_gene: TRBV7-9; j_gene: TRBJ1-4; CDR3nt: TGTGCCAGCAGCCCCAGAGAGGGTAATGAAAAACTGTTTTTT; CDR3aa: CASSPREGNEKLFF
abundance: once; d_gene: TRBD1; v_gene: TRBV7-9; j_gene: TRBJ2-2; CDR3nt: TGTGCCAGCAGCCCCGGGACAGGGTCCTTCACCGGGGAGCTGTTTTTT; CDR3aa: CASSPGTGSFTGELFF
abundance: few; d_gene: .; v_gene: TRBV28; j_gene: TRBJ1-3; CDR3nt: TGTGCCAGCAGTTTCGGATTCTCTGGAAACACCATATATTTT; CDR3aa: CASSFGFSGNTIYF
abundance: .; d_gene: .; v_gene: TRBV18; j_gene: TRBJ2-5; CDR3nt: TGTGCCAGCTCACCCCCAAACATCGGGGGTTCGTGGGAGACCCAGTACTTC; CDR3aa: CASSPPNIGGSWETQYF
abundance: once; d_gene: TRBD2; v_gene: TRBV7-8; j_gene: TRBJ2-5; CDR3nt: TGTGCCAGCAGCTCTCTTCCGGGACTAGCGGGACTTCAAGAGACCCAGTACTTC; CDR3aa: CASSSLPGLAGLQETQYF
abundance: .; d_gene: .; v_gene: TRBV28; j_gene: TRBJ2-1; CDR3nt: TGTGCCAGCAGTTCCTCTCGCCCTCATGAGCAGTTCTTC; CDR3aa: CASSSSRPHEQFF
abundance: few; d_gene: .; v_gene: TRBV30; j_gene: TRBJ1-1; CDR3nt: TGTGCCTGGAGCACAGGGTCGAACACTGAAGCTTTCTTT; CDR3aa: CAWSTGSNTEAFF
abundance: .; d_gene: .; v_gene: TRBV18; j_gene: TRBJ2-7; CDR3nt: TGTGCCAGCTCACCACCGTCGAACGGGTTCGAGCAGTACTTC; CDR3aa: CASSPPSNGFEQYF
abundance: .; d_gene: TRBD1; v_gene: TRBV2; j_gene: TRBJ1-1; CDR3nt: TGTGCCAGCAGCCGAGGACAGGGGTTTGCTGAAGCTTTCTTT; CDR3aa: CASSRGQGFAEAFF
abundance: .; d_gene: TRBD2; v_gene: TRBV6-1; j_gene: TRBJ2-7; CDR3nt: TGTGCCAGCAGTGGGACTAGCGGGACCTCCAACGCCGAGCAGTACTTC; CDR3aa: CASSGTSGTSNAEQYF
abundance: .; d_gene: .; v_gene: TRBV5-5; j_gene: TRBJ1-1; CDR3nt: TGTGCCAGCAGCTTGCGACAGGAGTACACTGAAGCTTTCTTT; CDR3aa: CASSLRQEYTEAFF
abundance: .; d_gene: .; v_gene: TRBV30; j_gene: TRBJ2-5; CDR3nt: TGTGCCTGGATGGGCGACCCGGGAGAGACCCAGTACTTC; CDR3aa: CAWMGDPGETQYF
abundance: .; d_gene: TRBD2; v_gene: TRBV18; j_gene: TRBJ2-5; CDR3nt: TGTGCCAGCTCCCTCAACCTAGCGGGAGGGGCATCAGAGACCCAGTACTTC; CDR3aa: CASSLNLAGGASETQYF
abundance: .; d_gene: TRBD2; v_gene: TRBV4-2; j_gene: TRBJ2-7; CDR3nt: TGTGCCAGCAGCCCCTTAGAATGGACTAGCGAGGTCGAGCAGTACTTC; CDR3aa: CASSPLEWTSEVEQYF
abundance: once; d_gene: .; v_gene: TRBV19; j_gene: TRBJ2-6; CDR3nt: TGTGCCAGTAGACCCCTCCAGGGGTCTGGGGCCAACGTCCTGACTTTC; CDR3aa: CASRPLQGSGANVLTF
abundance: .; d_gene: .; v_gene: TRBV15; j_gene: TRBJ2-3; CDR3nt: TGTGCCACCAGCAGAGCCCCCACAGATACGCAGTATTTT; CDR3aa: CATSRAPTDTQYF
abundance: .; d_gene: TRBD1; v_gene: TRBV11-2; j_gene: TRBJ1-2; CDR3nt: TGTGCCAGCAGCTTAGCCTCGACAGGGGGGGTTAATGGCTACACCTTC; CDR3aa: CASSLASTGGVNGYTF
abundance: .; d_gene: TRBD1; v_gene: TRBV5-1; j_gene: TRBJ2-7; CDR3nt: TGCGCCAGCAGCTACCGGGACAGGGCGTACGAGCAGTACTTC; CDR3aa: CASSYRDRAYEQYF
abundance: .; d_gene: .; v_gene: TRBV5-4; j_gene: TRBJ1-6; CDR3nt: TGTGCCAGCAGCTCCTATAATTCACCCCTCCACTTT; CDR3aa: CASSSYNSPLHF
abundance: .; d_gene: TRBD2; v_gene: TRBV19; j_gene: TRBJ2-5; CDR3nt: TGTGCCAGTAGTACCGGGACTAGCAGAGAGACCCAGTACTTC; CDR3aa: CASSTGTSRETQYF
abundance: .; d_gene: .; v_gene: TRBV14; j_gene: TRBJ1-2; CDR3nt: TGTGCCAGCAGCCAACGGGCCAGCGGATATGGCTACACCTTC; CDR3aa: CASSQRASGYGYTF
abundance: .; d_gene: .; v_gene: TRBV5-1; j_gene: TRBJ2-7; CDR3nt: TGCGCCAGCAGCTTGGCTGGGGGTAACGAGCAGTACTTC; CDR3aa: CASSLAGGNEQYF
abundance: .; d_gene: .; v_gene: TRBV5-1; j_gene: TRBJ2-6; CDR3nt: TGCGCCAGCAGCTTGGAAGGACGCTCTGGGGCCAACGTCCTGACTTTC; CDR3aa: CASSLEGRSGANVLTF
abundance: .; d_gene: .; v_gene: TRBV27; j_gene: TRBJ2-7; CDR3nt: TGTGCCAGCAGTTTATATGGTCTGACGGACGGATACTTCGGCCCGACCTACGAGCAGTACTTC; CDR3aa: CASSLYGLTDGYFGPTYEQYF
abundance: .; d_gene: .; v_gene: TRBV6-5; j_gene: TRBJ1-1; CDR3nt: TGTGCCAGCAGCTACGGACGGAACACTGAAGCTTTCTTT; CDR3aa: CASSYGRNTEAFF
abundance: .; d_gene: .; v_gene: TRBV5-1; j_gene: TRBJ2-1; CDR3nt: TGCGCCAGCAGCCCCGATATCTCGGGCCGGTACAATGAGCAGTTCTTC; CDR3aa: CASSPDISGRYNEQFF
abundance: .; d_gene: TRBD2; v_gene: TRBV28; j_gene: TRBJ2-5; CDR3nt: TGTGCCAGCAGGGGGGGAGGGCGCCAAGAGACCCAGTACTTC; CDR3aa: CASRGGGRQETQYF
abundance: .; d_gene: .; v_gene: TRBV10-3; j_gene: TRBJ1-5; CDR3nt: TGTGCCATCAGTGCGGACGCTCAGCCCCAGCATTTT; CDR3aa: CAISADAQPQHF
abundance: .; d_gene: TRBD1; v_gene: TRBV4-1; j_gene: TRBJ1-1; CDR3nt: TGCGCCAGCAGCCGAGGGACAGGGTACACTGAAGCTTTCTTT; CDR3aa: CASSRGTGYTEAFF
abundance: .; d_gene: .; v_gene: TRBV19; j_gene: TRBJ1-2; CDR3nt: TGTGCCAGTAGTATGAATGATCGTAGGGGCGGGTATGGCTACACCTTC; CDR3aa: CASSMNDRRGGYGYTF
abundance: .; d_gene: TRBD2; v_gene: TRBV28; j_gene: TRBJ2-1; CDR3nt: TGTGCCAGCATGAACGCTGCCGGGAGGGCCTTTCGGCAGTTCTTC; CDR3aa: CASMNAAGRAFRQFF
abundance: .; d_gene: .; v_gene: TRBV6-9; j_gene: TRBJ2-7; CDR3nt: TGTGCCAGCAGTCAGCCAGGACTGGAGACCTACGAGCAGTACTTC; CDR3aa: CASSQPGLETYEQYF
abundance: once; d_gene: .; v_gene: TRBV7-3; j_gene: TRBJ2-7; CDR3nt: TGTGCCAGCAGCTTAGACTCGGGCGAGCAGTACTTC; CDR3aa: CASSLDSGEQYF
abundance: many; d_gene: .; v_gene: TRBV28; j_gene: TRBJ1-3; CDR3nt: TGTGCCAGCAGACGGGACCTTACCGGAAACACCATATATTTT; CDR3aa: CASRRDLTGNTIYF